This T cell receptor (beta chain) is from a study of neurological immune-mediated disorders. This clonotype was seen many times. The cDNA was synthesized by means of template-switch 5'RACE, which was carried out with 10-nucleotide random UMIs. From the 5' RACE reads, TCRdb called clonotypes with MiXCR, one entry per CDR3 protein. The repertoire holds around 30,000 distinct CDR3 sequences, with around 17% as singletons. Time point defined: technical triplicate 3. V dropped 7 bases and J dropped 1 base, with 10 bases sitting between them. CDR1 SNHLY and CDR2 FYNNEI come from the germline V gene. CDR3 length: 13 residues.

Sequenced input: CD4+ T cells from blood. This chain connects TRBV2 to TRBJ1-1; D might be TRBD1 (6 bases). This TCR derives from a female donor with HTLV-1-associated myelopathy (HAM/TSP). The CDR3, as DNA: TGTGCCAGCAAGCGGGGGCGGAACACTGAAGCTTTCTTT. As protein: CASKRGRNTEAFF.